Listed here is a single T cell receptor (beta chain). Its specificity is unknown. This sample is drawn from a study of identical twins. Study-wide results and limits: Within cord blood, abundant beta clonotypes carried fewer insertions, but memory repertoires showed no such trend.

A universal primer site came from template switching; cDNA carried unique molecular identifiers. MiXCR was run by TCRdb on the 5' RACE reads, yielding one entry per CDR3 protein. The repertoire holds over 600,000 distinct CDR3 sequences, roughly 20% seen once, with 4.3% in the top ten. This sample also belongs to another study, concerning T cells expressing NK-cell markers. That report adds: Eight donors were sequenced, of whom seven were HCMV-seropositive, while the remaining one was HCMV-seronegative.

This receptor was obtained from a woman aged 18-29 years in good health. Sequencing was carried out using PBMCs.

The CDR3 is CASSHKGQVYQETQYF. The CDR3 nucleotides are TGTGCCAGCAGCCACAAAGGACAGGTCTACCAAGAGACCCAGTACTTC. The genes are TRBV3-1 and TRBJ2-5; the match to TRBD1 covers 7 bases. CDR1 and CDR2 from the germline V gene are LGHDT and YNNKEL (reference sequence). J gave up 0 bases and V 3 bases, and 7 bases lay outside the gene matches. There are 16 residues in the CDR3.